Each of the 16 T cell receptor beta chains below was sequenced from the same sample in a study of cytomegalovirus exposure and HLA in healthy donors. With 60 Vbeta and 13 Jbeta primers, the PCR was carried out. Method: immunoSEQ multiplex PCR; TCRdb's copy keeps in-frame clones and lacks some. The sample includes about 140,000 clones, 70% to 85% of them seen just once. The material sequenced was PBMCs. The receptors here all came from a woman in her forties or fifties in good health and CMV-seropositive.

This clone came up a few times. The chain employs TRBV9 and TRBJ2-1; the D gene is possibly TRBD2 (7 bases). V lost 7 bases to trimming and J lost 4 bases, with 12 bases between them. The CDR3 contains 13 residues. CDR1 is SGDLS and CDR2 is YYNGEE in the germline V gene. CDR3 sequence reads: CASGGANYNEQFF. CDR3 sequence (DNA): TGTGCCAGCGGGGGGGCGAATTACAATGAGCAGTTCTTC.

The genes are TRBV5-1 and TRBJ1-2; D is uncertain. The CDR3 sequence is 15 residues long. The germline V gene has CDR1 SGHRS and CDR2 YFSETQ. The germline V and J ends were trimmed by 1 base and 7 bases, with 17 bases remaining between them. CDR3 sequence reads: CASSLTDGLGSGYTF. The CDR3 nucleotides are TGCGCCAGCAGCTTGACTGACGGGCTCGGGAGTGGCTACACCTTC.

V gene TRBV7-2 combines with J gene TRBJ2-2, with 7 nucleotides matching TRBD2. The CDR3 runs to 15 residues. Trimming at V came to 5 bases and at J to 0 bases, leaving 3 bases not matched to a gene. Germline V gives CDR1 SGHTA, CDR2 FQGNSA. The CDR3 DNA sequence: TGTGCCAGCAGCGCACTAGCGTCGAACACCGGGGAGCTGTTTTTT. Amino acid sequence: CASSALASNTGELFF.

This clone was observed a handful of times. The chain couples TRBV2 to TRBJ1-1, with D tentatively TRBD1 (5 bases). Trimming cost V 6 bases and J 5 bases, with 13 bases left between them. This CDR3 has 13 residues. Germline V lookup: CDR1 SNHLY, CDR2 FYNNEI. In DNA form, the CDR3 reads TGTGCCAGCAGCGACCGGGGGAGGACTGAAGCTTTCTTT. Amino acid sequence: CASSDRGRTEAFF.

This chain links TRBV11-1 with TRBJ2-7; 12 nucleotides line up with TRBD1. This CDR3 comprises 16 residues. Germline V gene lookup returns CDR1 SGHAT and CDR2 FQDESV (reference sequence). After removal of 3 bases from V and 6 bases from J, the junction contained 9 bases not matched to a gene. DNA of the CDR3: TGTGCCAGCAGCTTCAGAGGGGACAGGGGGCTCGGCGAGCAGTACTTC. Protein product: CASSFRGDRGLGEQYF.

The rearrangement uses TRBV7-8 and TRBJ2-7; 10 bases are a match to TRBD2. V gave up 5 bases and J gave up 3 bases; unmatched junction bases: 7. CDR1 SGHVS and CDR2 FQNEAQ come from the germline V gene. The CDR3 has 15 residues. The CDR3 region has the DNA TGTGCCAGCAGCCCCACTAGCGGGGATCTCTACGAGCAGTACTTC. Its protein is CASSPTSGDLYEQYF.

The rearrangement links TRBV5-4 to TRBJ2-2, with a possible D match to TRBD1 (6 bases). The CDR3 covers 16 residues. CDR1 is SGHNT, CDR2 YYREEE, per germline (reference sequence). V lost 4 bases and J 0 bases, leaving 13 bases between the germline ends. CDR3 coding DNA: TGTGCCAGCAGCCAGGCCCGGACAGCGAACACCGGGGAGCTGTTTTTT. Its protein is CASSQARTANTGELFF. The whole variable domain, filled in from reference TRBV5-4 and TRBJ2-2, reads ETGVTQSPTHLIKTRGQQVTLRCSSQSGHNTVSWYQQALGQGPQFIFQYYREEENGRGNFPPRFSGLQFPNYSSELNVNALELDDSALYLCASSQARTANTGELFFGEGSRLTVL.

The chain uses TRBV5-4 and TRBJ2-2, with a tentative D call TRBD1 (6 bases). The CDR3 length is 14 residues. The germline gives CDR1 SGHNT, CDR2 YYREEE (reference sequence). V was pared by 0 bases and J by 5 bases, with 8 bases between. As DNA, the CDR3 is TGTGCCAGCAGCTTGGAGGGACATACCGGGGAGCTGTTTTTT. Encoded protein: CASSLEGHTGELFF. The full variable domain, rest sourced from reference TRBV5-4 and TRBJ2-2, is ETGVTQSPTHLIKTRGQQVTLRCSSQSGHNTVSWYQQALGQGPQFIFQYYREEENGRGNFPPRFSGLQFPNYSSELNVNALELDDSALYLCASSLEGHTGELFFGEGSRLTVL.

The V call is TRBV7-2, the J call TRBJ2-2; D is uncertain. This CDR3 region has 15 residues. In germline, CDR1 is SGHTA, CDR2 FQGNSA. Trimming took off 5 bases at V and 4 bases at J, with 14 bases between the two ends. CDR3 nucleotides: TGTGCCAGCAGCCCGCCGGGTTTGGGCACCGGGGAGCTGTTTTTT. It codes for CASSPPGLGTGELFF.

This clone has a single count. V is TRBV18 and J is TRBJ2-7; D gene uncertain. Germline-derived CDR1 and CDR2 are KGHSH and LQKENI. V was pared by 3 bases and J by 1 base, with 7 bases between. This CDR3 region has 13 residues. CDR3 amino acids: CASSPYQSYEQYF. The CDR3 DNA is TGTGCCAGCTCACCGTATCAGTCCTACGAGCAGTACTTC.

The J gene is TRBJ2-7, the V gene TRBV5-1, with TRBD2 identical over 7 bases. In germline, CDR1 is SGHRS, CDR2 YFSETQ. V shed 1 base and J 3 bases; nucleotides not matched to a gene: 4. The CDR3 covers 14 residues. The CDR3 region is CASSLWPGGYEQYF. CDR3 sequence (DNA): TGCGCCAGCAGCTTGTGGCCGGGAGGCTACGAGCAGTACTTC.

The chain couples TRBV11-2 to TRBJ2-5, with 8 bases matching TRBD1. The DNA matches TRBJ2-7 better at its end, which makes the J call doubtful. CDR3 length: 14 residues. Germline V gives CDR1 SGHAT, CDR2 FQNNGV. CDR3 protein: CASSPTGTGYEQYF. CDR3 DNA sequence: TGTGCCAGCAGCCCCACCGGGACAGGTTACGAGCAGTACTTC.

This clone was counted between two and nine times. This chain connects TRBV28 to TRBJ2-7; 12 nucleotides align to TRBD1. V lost 4 bases, J lost 5 bases, and 6 bases stayed unmatched. CDR1 MDHEN and CDR2 SYDVKM come from the germline V gene. This CDR3 is built from 15 residues. The CDR3 nucleotides read TGTGCCAGCAGTTCTCCGGGACAGGGGGCTAACGAGCAGTACTTC. It specifies CASSSPGQGANEQYF. Together with reference TRBV28 and TRBJ2-7, the CDR3 gives the full variable domain: DVKVTQSSRYLVKRTGEKVFLECVQDMDHENMFWYRQDPGLGLRLIYFSYDVKMKEKGDIPEGYSVSREKKERFSLILESASTNQTSMYLCASSSPGQGANEQYFGPGTRLTVT.

The V call is TRBV10-3, the J call TRBJ2-7; D gene unclear. The germline V and J ends were trimmed by 6 bases and 1 base, with 7 bases remaining between them. Germline CDR1 is ENHRY and CDR2 is SYGVKD. This CDR3 comprises 12 residues. DNA for the CDR3: TGTGCCATCAGCCCCAGGTCCTACGAGCAGTACTTC. This sequence encodes CAISPRSYEQYF.

The chain joins TRBV18 to TRBJ1-4; 9 nucleotides match TRBD1. V shed 3 bases, J shed 5 bases, and the junction held 1 base outside the gene matches. The CDR3 loop spans 14 amino acids. Germline loops: CDR1 KGHSH, CDR2 LQKENI. This CDR3 is CASSPGTGNEKLFF. The CDR3 coding sequence is TGTGCCAGCTCACCCGGGACAGGGAATGAAAAACTGTTTTTT. The full variable domain, rest sourced from reference TRBV18 and TRBJ1-4, is NAGVMQNPRHLVRRRGQEARLRCSPMKGHSHVYWYRQLPEEGLKFMVYLQKENIIDESGMPKERFSAEFPKEGPSILRIQQVVRGDSAAYFCASSPGTGNEKLFFGSGTQLSVL.

V gene TRBV5-6 combines with J gene TRBJ1-6; D gene unclear. The V gene lost 0 bases and the J gene lost 9 bases, with 16 bases spanning the gap. Looked up from germline, CDR1 is SGHDT and CDR2 is YYEEEE. This CDR3 has 16 residues. CDR3 sequence: CASSLEWNRVGSPLHF. The CDR3 region has the DNA TGTGCCAGCAGCTTGGAATGGAACCGGGTGGGTTCACCCCTCCACTTT.